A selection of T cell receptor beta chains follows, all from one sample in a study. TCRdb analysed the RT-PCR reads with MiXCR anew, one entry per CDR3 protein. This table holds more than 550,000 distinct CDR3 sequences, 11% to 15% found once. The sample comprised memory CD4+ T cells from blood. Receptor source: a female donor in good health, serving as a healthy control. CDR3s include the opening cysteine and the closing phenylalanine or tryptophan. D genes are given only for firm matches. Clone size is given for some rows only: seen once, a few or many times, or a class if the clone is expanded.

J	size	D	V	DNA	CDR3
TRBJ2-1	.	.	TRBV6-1	TGTGCCAGCAGTGGCCGCTCAGGGGCCAATGAGCAGTTCTTC	CASSGRSGANEQFF
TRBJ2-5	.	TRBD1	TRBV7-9	TGTGCCAGCAGCCAGCGGACAGGGGTTGCGAAGACCCAGTACTTC	CASSQRTGVAKTQYF
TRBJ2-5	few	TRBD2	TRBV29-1	TGCAGCACTGGTGGGCGAGCGGGGGAGGAGACCCAGTACTTC	CSTGGRAGEETQYF
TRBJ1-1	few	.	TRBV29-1	TGCAGCGTTCGTATCGTTCGGCGGGAGGGAGGAAGAACTGAAGCTTTCTTT	CSVRIVRREGGRTEAFF
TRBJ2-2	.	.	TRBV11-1	TGTGCCAGCAGCGCAAGCGGGTCCTCCGGGGAGCTGTTTTTT	CASSASGSSGELFF
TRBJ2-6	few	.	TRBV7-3	TGTGCCAGCGGAGCTGGGGCCAACGTCCTGACTTTC	CASGAGANVLTF
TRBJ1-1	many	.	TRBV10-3	TGTGCCATCAGTGGGCTCAGGGATGAAGCTTTCTTT	CAISGLRDEAFF
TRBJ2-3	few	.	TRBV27	TGTGCCAGCAGTTTAATGGGGCTGACAGGTACAAGCACAGATACGCAGTATTTT	CASSLMGLTGTSTDTQYF
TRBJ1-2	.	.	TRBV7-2	TGTGCCAGCAGCTTATCCGGGTCCGGGGGCAGACTAAACTATGGCTACACCTTC	CASSLSGSGGRLNYGYTF
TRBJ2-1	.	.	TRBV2	TGTGCCAGCAGCGTTATAGAGGCCAGCTACAATGAGCAGTTCTTC	CASSVIEASYNEQFF
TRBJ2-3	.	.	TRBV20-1	TGCAGTGCCCCGAGGACACGCAGCACAGATACGCAGTATTTT	CSAPRTRSTDTQYF
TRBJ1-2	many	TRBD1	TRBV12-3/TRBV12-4	TGTGCCAGCAGGCCGGGACAGATGTTGTCCGGCTACACCTTC	CASRPGQMLSGYTF
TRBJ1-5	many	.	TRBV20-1	TGCAGTGCTAGAAAGGGAAGCAGCCTCTGGCAGCCCCAGCATTTT	CSARKGSSLWQPQHF
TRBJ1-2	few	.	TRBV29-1	TGCAGCGTTACACAGTTAGCTAACTATGGCTACACCTTC	CSVTQLANYGYTF
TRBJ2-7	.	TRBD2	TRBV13	TGTGCCAGCAGCAGAAGGAGGACTAGCGGGAGTTACGAGCAGTACTTC	CASSRRRTSGSYEQYF
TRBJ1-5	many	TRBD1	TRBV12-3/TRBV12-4	TGTGCCAGCAGTTTTGAGGGACAGCGCCGGGGAATGGCCCAGCATTTT	CASSFEGQRRGMAQHF
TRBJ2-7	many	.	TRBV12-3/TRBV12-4	TGTGCCAGCAGTTTGTCTAGTTTGGCTGGTGAGCAGTACTTC	CASSLSSLAGEQYF
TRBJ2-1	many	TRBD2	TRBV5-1	TGCGCCAGCAGGACTAGCGGTGACTACAATGAGCAGTTCTTC	CASRTSGDYNEQFF
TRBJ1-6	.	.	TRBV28	TGTGCCTCCTGCTCCGGGGTGTTGGGGTATTCACCCCTCCACTTT	CASCSGVLGYSPLHF
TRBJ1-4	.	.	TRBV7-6	TGTGCCAGCAGCTTAGCGTTGGCAGGGCCTGAAAAACTGTTTTTT	CASSLALAGPEKLFF
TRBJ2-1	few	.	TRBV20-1	TGCAGTGCTAGGGTGACAGACAGGGTTAGACTAGTAAAGGGCAATGAGCAGTTCTTC	CSARVTDRVRLVKGNEQFF
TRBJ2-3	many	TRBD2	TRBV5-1	TGCGCCAGCAGCATGACTAGCGGTCCCACAGATACGCAGTATTTT	CASSMTSGPTDTQYF
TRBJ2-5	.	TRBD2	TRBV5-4	TGTGCCAGCAGCTACCCTAGCGGGGGGGCTTCTGAGACCCAGTACTTC	CASSYPSGGASETQYF
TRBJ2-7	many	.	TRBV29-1	TGCAGCGTTCAAGGACAGAACTACGAGCAGTACTTC	CSVQGQNYEQYF
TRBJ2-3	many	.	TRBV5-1	TGCGCCAGCAGCTTGGCCTTTGGCACAGATACGCAGTATTTT	CASSLAFGTDTQYF
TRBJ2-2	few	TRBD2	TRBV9	TGTGCCAGCAGCGTAGCGCTAGCGGGAGTAGGCACCGGGGAGCTGTTTTTT	CASSVALAGVGTGELFF
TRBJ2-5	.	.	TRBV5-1	TGCGCCAGCAGTTCAGGACGGGTTCAAGAGACCCAGTACTTC	CASSSGRVQETQYF
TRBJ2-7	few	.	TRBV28	TGTGCCAGCCACCGTGGGGACGGGTGGTACGAGCAGTACTTC	CASHRGDGWYEQYF
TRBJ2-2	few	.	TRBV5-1	TGCGCCAGCAGCTTGCGGATTGGGGACACCGGGGAGCTGTTTTTT	CASSLRIGDTGELFF